This T cell receptor beta chain was documented in a study of glioma-infiltrating T cells. Whole-study findings and limits: Non-neoplastic patients had below-expected tissue-blood divergence, while all gliomas exceeded expectation.

Points on this clonotype: The antigen remains undetermined. The junction shows a germline mismatch at one end, possibly a read error.

The germline gives CDR1 SQVTM, CDR2 ANQGSEA. The CDR3 runs to 16 residues. TCR alpha and beta CDR3 regions were amplified from RNA using iRepertoire nested multiplex PCR. TCRdb called the multiplex PCR reads again in MiXCR, with one record for every CDR3 protein. The sample lists some 40,000 distinct CDR3 sequences; about 20% were seen once. This clonotype was obtained from a human donor with low-grade glioma or glioblastoma, undergoing nonglioma brain surgery, or in good health (not recorded which). Sequenced material: glioma tissue, nonneoplastic brain tissue, or PBMCs (not recorded which). The genes are TRBV29-1 and TRBJ1-2; 10 positions match TRBD1. The DNA for the CDR3 is TGCAGAGTTGAACTCATACCGGGACAGGGGAACTATGGCTACACCTTC. This gives the protein CRVELIPGQGNYGYTF.